This T cell receptor beta chain was recorded in a study of beta chain features in type 1 diabetes. Study as a whole: Examination covered 107,917,701 sorted cells spanning all samples.

Study-wide results and limits: Type 1 diabetes patients had VDJ junctions that carried fewer insertions and more deletions. Patients showed naive, central memory and Treg TCRB repertoires that appeared more similar than those of healthy donors. Moderate yet significant TCRB CDR3 shortening was seen in Type 1 diabetes patients in all four CD4+ subsets.

Of the isolated RNA, all was reverse transcribed, and so the sequenced material was expressed TCRB transcripts. Naive, central memory and regulatory T cell samples produced a mean of about 3.4 million reads. Assay: immunoSEQ multiplex PCR; the TCRdb copy retains only in-frame clones and omits some. The sample lists approximately 600,000 clones, 12% occurring once. As regards this clone: No antigen is known for it.

Germline assignment: CDR1 SGHRS and CDR2 YFSETQ. CDR3 length: 15 amino acids. V was pared by 2 bases and J by 3 bases, with 6 bases of the junction left unmatched. The sequence came from a man younger than 40 with type 1 diabetes. Specimen: naive CD4+ T cells from blood. The gene calls are TRBV5-1 and TRBJ2-3; 7 nucleotides match TRBD2. The CDR3 DNA follows: TGCGCCAGCAGCTTCGCCCCTAGCGGAACAGATACGCAGTATTTT. Its protein product is CASSFAPSGTDTQYF.